Sequencing of this TCR beta chain was carried out in a study of cytomegalovirus exposure and HLA in healthy donors. PCR involved 60 Vbeta and 13 Jbeta primers. Assay: immunoSEQ multiplex PCR; the TCRdb copy retains only in-frame clones and omits some. The sample shows under 150,000 clones, roughly four fifths of them seen only once. CDR1 SGHDT and CDR2 YYEEEE come from the germline V gene. J gave up 5 bases and V 3 bases, and 18 bases lay outside the gene matches. The CDR3 covers 19 residues. This clonotype originated in a woman between 18 and 30 years old in good health and CMV-seronegative. The specimen was PBMCs. The chain employs TRBV5-6 and TRBJ1-5; 9 positions agree with TRBD1. CDR3 sequence (DNA): TGTGCCAGCAGCTATCGCGCTATCGGGACAGGGATATGGGATCAGCCCCAGCATTTT. Translating it yields CASSYRAIGTGIWDQPQHF.